A single sample gave rise to the 26 T cell receptor beta chains below, sequenced in a study of cytomegalovirus exposure and HLA in healthy donors. The PCR contained 60 Vbeta and 13 Jbeta primers. The method was immunoSEQ multiplex PCR; TCRdb's version includes in-frame clones alone and lacks a portion of them. The sample records about 200,000 clones, about 70% being singletons. The source material was PBMCs. The receptors here all came from a woman in her thirties in good health and CMV-seronegative.

This chain links TRBV7-9 with TRBJ2-2, with a tentative D call TRBD1 (6 bases). This CDR3 has 15 amino acids. Germline V gives CDR1 SEHNR, CDR2 FQNEAQ (reference sequence). Trimming pared 3 bases from V and 9 bases from J, leaving 17 bases between. The CDR3 spells CASSFAGDRDWELFF. CDR3 nucleotides: TGTGCCAGCAGCTTCGCAGGGGATCGAGACTGGGAGCTGTTTTTT.

This chain connects TRBV5-1 to TRBJ2-1; 10 bases fit TRBD2. V trimming: 1 base; J trimming: 9 bases; junction bases outside the gene matches: 16. CDR3 length: 18 amino acids. CDR1 is SGHRS and CDR2 is YFSETQ in the germline V gene. The CDR3: CASSLYLVRVAGGSEQFF. In DNA form, the CDR3 reads TGCGCCAGCAGCTTGTATCTAGTTAGGGTAGCGGGAGGCAGTGAGCAGTTCTTC.

Comments on this clone: This CDR3 is also generated by other DNA sequences in the sample. The V gene is TRBV18, the J gene TRBJ2-5; D call uncertain. The germline V gene has CDR1 KGHSH and CDR2 LQKENI. The CDR3 has 13 amino acids. V was cut by 3 bases and J by 1 base, with 6 bases left in between. The CDR3 spells CASSPGLQETQYF. The CDR3 DNA sequence: TGTGCCAGCTCACCTGGCCTCCAAGAGACCCAGTACTTC.

The sample holds a few counts of this clone. The identical CDR3 is also encoded by other nucleotide sequences in the sample. The chain uses TRBV27 and TRBJ1-2; perhaps TRBD1 as D (5 bases). This CDR3 spans 13 amino acids. CDR1 MNHEY and CDR2 SMNVEV come from the germline V gene (reference sequence). The germline V and J ends were trimmed by 2 bases and 3 bases, with 7 bases remaining between them. DNA of the CDR3: TGTGCCAGCAGTTTAGGGGGGGACTATGGCTACACCTTC. Amino acids: CASSLGGDYGYTF.

V and J are TRBV13 and TRBJ1-5; perhaps TRBD1 as D (6 bases). V dropped 0 bases and J dropped 4 bases, with 10 bases sitting between them. CDR1 is PRHDT and CDR2 is FYEKMQ in the germline V gene (reference sequence). The CDR3 covers 15 residues. In DNA form, the CDR3 reads TGTGCCAGCAGCTTAGGCCGGGACAAAAATCAGCCCCAGCATTTT. Protein product: CASSLGRDKNQPQHF.

The CDR3 region is CASSPSSLRTQYF. CDR3 bases: TGTGCCAGCAGCCCCTCATCCCTGAGGACCCAGTACTTC. The chain combines TRBV7-8 with TRBJ2-5; no clear D. This CDR3 region has 13 residues. Looked up from germline, CDR1 is SGHVS and CDR2 is FQNEAQ. The V and J ends lost 5 bases and 7 bases respectively, with 14 bases between them. Combining the CDR3 with reference TRBV7-8 and TRBJ2-5 gives the whole variable domain GAGVSQSPRYKVAKRGQDVALRCDPISGHVSLFWYQQALGQGPEFLTYFQNEAQLDKSGLPSDRFFAERPEGSVSTLKIQRTQQEDSAVYLCASSPSSLRTQYFGPGTRLLVL.

In this sample, this clone turned up a few times. This rearrangement joins TRBV2 to TRBJ1-2, with D unresolved. Germline values: CDR1 SNHLY, CDR2 FYNNEI. V lost 4 bases to trimming and J lost 3 bases, with 3 bases between them. The CDR3 loop spans 11 amino acids. The CDR3 DNA reads TGTGCCAGCAGTGTCGACTATGGCTACACCTTC. Its protein product is CASSVDYGYTF.

The chain carries TRBV5-1 and TRBJ2-7; 8 bases are shared with TRBD2. After removal of 3 bases from V and 6 bases from J, the junction contained 8 bases not matched to a gene. The CDR3 totals 14 residues. The V gene's germline CDR1 is SGHRS and CDR2 YFSETQ. The CDR3 here is CASSSSGSLAEQYF. The CDR3 DNA follows: TGCGCCAGCAGCTCGAGCGGGAGTTTAGCCGAGCAGTACTTC.

The J gene is TRBJ2-1, the V gene TRBV11-3, with D possibly being TRBD1 (6 bases). The V gene's germline CDR1 is SGHNT and CDR2 YENEEA. The CDR3 has 13 amino acids. Trimming pared 5 bases from V and 4 bases from J, leaving 9 bases between. CDR3 DNA sequence: TGTGCCAGCAGCCTGGACAGTTACAATGAGCAGTTCTTC. Its protein is CASSLDSYNEQFF. Filled out from reference TRBV11-3 and TRBJ2-1, the complete variable domain reads EAGVVQSPRYKIIEKKQPVAFWCNPISGHNTLYWYLQNLGQGPELLIRYENEEAVDDSQLPKDRFSAERLKGVDSTLKIQPAELGDSAVYLCASSLDSYNEQFFGPGTRLTVL.

V and J are TRBV14 and TRBJ2-1, with D maybe TRBD2 (6 bases). CDR3 size: 14 residues. Germline V gives CDR1 SGHDN, CDR2 FVKESK. V lost 4 bases, J lost 9 bases, and 16 bases lay in between. The CDR3 DNA reads TGTGCCAGCAGCCCCACCACTAGCTGGGGTGAGCAGTTCTTC. It is translated as CASSPTTSWGEQFF.

V gene TRBV5-4 combines with J gene TRBJ2-3, with TRBD1 as a possible D gene (6 bases). CDR1 is SGHNT, CDR2 YYREEE, per germline (reference sequence). Trimming left V 7 bases short and J 1 base short, with 16 bases between. This CDR3 has 15 residues. CDR3 nucleotide sequence: TGTGCCAGCGGTCCCCCGCCAGGGGGCACAGATACGCAGTATTTT. This translates into CASGPPPGGTDTQYF.

This clone was counted a few times. J is TRBJ1-5 and V is TRBV23-1; possible D gene TRBD1, 6 bases. TRBV23-1 falls under the ORF class, with uncertain function. This CDR3 contains 14 residues. With 8 bases removed from V and 11 bases from J, the gap between germline ends came to 22 bases. The CDR3 DNA follows: TGCGCCAGCCTCAAGGGCAGGGGTGCGGGAGCCCAGCATTTT. Amino acids: CASLKGRGAGAQHF.

The gene calls are TRBV7-2 and TRBJ2-5; D unresolved. CDR1 SGHTA and CDR2 FQGNSA come from the germline V gene. Trimming cost V 0 bases and J 1 base, with 12 bases left between them. There are 16 residues in the CDR3. The chain's CDR3 is CASSLASPAGQETQYF. The CDR3, as DNA: TGTGCCAGCAGCTTAGCCAGTCCAGCAGGCCAAGAGACCCAGTACTTC.

This clone has more than one count but fewer than ten. The chain links TRBV7-2 to TRBJ2-7; 11 nucleotides align to TRBD2. CDR3 length equals 16 residues. With V trimmed by 2 bases and J by 3 bases, 6 bases remained unmatched. In germline, CDR1 is SGHTA, CDR2 FQGNSA. The CDR3 DNA follows: TGTGCCAGCAGCTTAAGTCTAGCGGGAGGAGTCTACGAGCAGTACTTC. Protein product: CASSLSLAGGVYEQYF.

CDR3 in amino acids: CASSQLSGQGANSPLHF. CDR3 coding DNA: TGCGCCAGCAGCCAACTCTCGGGACAGGGGGCTAATTCACCCCTCCACTTT. V usage is TRBV4-1 and J usage is TRBJ1-6; 12 positions match TRBD1. This CDR3 has 17 residues. The germline V gene has CDR1 MGHRA and CDR2 YSYEKL. With 2 bases clipped from V and 6 bases from J, the junction kept 5 bases outside the gene matches.

V is TRBV27 and J is TRBJ2-1, with TRBD2 matching over 12 bases. The germline V gene encodes CDR1 MNHEY and CDR2 SMNVEV (reference sequence). Losses at the gene ends were 8 bases for V and 7 bases for J; bases not matched to a gene: 0. The length of the CDR3 is 12 residues. The CDR3 is CASGLAGNEQFF. The CDR3 nucleotides read TGTGCCAGCGGACTAGCGGGGAATGAGCAGTTCTTC.

The V and J genes are TRBV27 and TRBJ2-2; possibly TRBD1 for D (5 bases). Trimming removed 4 bases at V and 1 base at J, with 7 bases between. Germline CDR1 and CDR2: MNHEY and SMNVEV (reference sequence). The CDR3 contains 14 residues. This chain's CDR3 is CASSYQGNTGELFF. DNA of the CDR3: TGTGCCAGCAGTTACCAGGGGAACACCGGGGAGCTGTTTTTT.

The J gene is TRBJ2-7, the V gene TRBV4-1, with D possibly being TRBD2 (5 bases). From germline, CDR1 is MGHRA and CDR2 YSYEKL. CDR3 length: 14 residues. V lost 5 bases and J lost 3, with 14 bases in between. DNA of the CDR3: TGCGCCAGCAGCTTGAATGAGGGAAACTACGAGCAGTACTTC. Protein: CASSLNEGNYEQYF.

The chain combines TRBV30 with TRBJ1-1, with D maybe TRBD1 (5 bases). The CDR3 extends over 12 amino acids. Germline CDR1 is GTSNPN and CDR2 is SVGIG (reference sequence). Trimming shortened V by 8 bases and J by 0 bases, and 10 bases separated the two germline ends. In DNA, the CDR3 is TGTGCCCATGACAGATTGAACACTGAAGCTTTCTTT. It specifies CAHDRLNTEAFF.

The chain recombines TRBV30 with TRBJ1-1; no clear D gene. Trimming removed 4 bases at V and 1 base at J, with 13 bases between. Germline V gene lookup returns CDR1 GTSNPN and CDR2 SVGIG (reference sequence). The CDR3 contains 14 residues. The CDR3 loop reads CAWTVGVQNTEAFF. In DNA, the CDR3 is TGTGCCTGGACTGTCGGGGTTCAGAACACTGAAGCTTTCTTT.

This clone occurred a few times. The V and J genes are TRBV25-1 and TRBJ1-2; 8 bases agree with TRBD1. After removal of 4 bases from V and 4 bases from J, the junction contained 11 bases not matched to a gene. Germline V gene sequence: CDR1 MGHDK, CDR2 SYGVNS. The CDR3 is 16 residues long. DNA for the CDR3: TGTGCCAGCAGTGCCATGACAGGGGATATAAGCTATGGCTACACCTTC. Translating it yields CASSAMTGDISYGYTF.

Written as DNA, the CDR3 is TGTGCCAGCAGTTACGGACAGGGGAGCGGCGAGCAGTACTTC. Its translation: CASSYGQGSGEQYF. The rearrangement uses TRBV6-5 and TRBJ2-7; 9 nucleotides match TRBD1. Losses at the gene ends were 2 bases for V and 6 bases for J; bases not matched to a gene: 5. This CDR3 comprises 14 residues. CDR1 MNHEY and CDR2 SVGAGI come from the germline V gene.

The CDR3 DNA is TGTGCCAGCAGCGTAGGACTAGCGGGAGGGCCCGGGGAGCTGTTTTTT. Its translation is CASSVGLAGGPGELFF. This chain connects TRBV9 to TRBJ2-2; 14 nucleotides align to TRBD2. V lost 0 bases, J lost 6 bases, and 1 base stayed unmatched. There are 16 residues in the CDR3. Germline V CDR1 and CDR2: SGDLS, YYNGEE.

This clone was picked up a small number of times. The chain couples TRBV29-1 to TRBJ1-4, with unresolved D. From germline, CDR1 is SQVTM and CDR2 ANQGSEA. This CDR3 comprises 13 residues. Trimming stripped 7 bases from V and 2 bases from J, with 11 bases between. CDR3 DNA: TGCAGCGCTAGCGGACCTACTAATGAAAAACTGTTTTTT. Amino acids: CSASGPTNEKLFF. Using reference TRBV29-1 and TRBJ1-4 for the parts outside the CDR3, the full variable domain is SAVISQKPSRDICQRGTSLTIQCQVDSQVTMMFWYRQQPGQSLTLIATANQGSEATYESGFVIDKFPISRPNLTFSTLTVSNMSPEDSSIYLCSASGPTNEKLFFGSGTQLSVL.

V and J are TRBV28 and TRBJ1-5; D is ambiguous. The CDR3 has 13 amino acids. The V end lost 3 bases, the J end lost 5 bases, and 8 bases lay between the germline ends. The germline CDR1 and CDR2 sequences are MDHEN and SYDVKM. This CDR3 is CASSFSRDQPQHF. The CDR3 nucleotides read TGTGCCAGCAGTTTTTCCCGGGATCAGCCCCAGCATTTT.

The rearrangement uses TRBV29-1 and TRBJ2-5; a weak D match, TRBD1 (5 bases). The J call may be wrong; the DNA end is better matched by TRBJ2-7. This CDR3 is built from 12 residues. Germline V gene data show CDR1 as SQVTM and CDR2 as ANQGSEA. The CDR3 region has the DNA TGCAGCGTTGAAGAGAGAAGGGGCGAGCAGTACTTC. It is translated as CSVEERRGEQYF.